This passage covers 26 T cell receptor beta chains from one sample sequenced in a study of CD8 T cell repertoires and HIV-1 epitope variants. No antigen is known for these receptors. Here immunoSEQ multiplex PCR was the method, and the copy in TCRdb shows in-frame clones only, minus some. The sample lists about 5,000 clones, roughly two thirds occurring once. Sequencing was carried out using cultured CD8+ T cells derived from PBMCs. These receptors originate from a male donor with HIV.

This clone was seen a handful of times. The chain employs TRBV6-5 and TRBJ2-1; 7 positions match TRBD2. CDR1 and CDR2 (germline): MNHEY, SVGAGI. With V trimmed by 6 bases and J by 9 bases, 5 bases remained unmatched. The CDR3 is 12 residues long. In DNA form, the CDR3 reads TGTGCCAGCAGCCTCGGCGGGGGTGAGCAGTTCTTC. Its protein is CASSLGGGEQFF.

This clone was recorded a few times. The chain uses TRBV27 and TRBJ1-4, with D possibly TRBD1 on 5 matching bases. The CDR3 runs to 17 residues. Germline assignment: CDR1 MNHEY and CDR2 SMNVEV (reference sequence). The ends were cut back, 8 bases at V and 3 bases at J, with 22 bases in the middle. CDR3 nucleotide sequence: TGTGCCAGCGCCTTTAGAGGGTTGGGACGGGCTAATGAAAAACTGTTTTTT. It specifies CASAFRGLGRANEKLFF. Filled out from reference TRBV27 and TRBJ1-4, the complete variable domain reads EAQVTQNPRYLITVTGKKLTVTCSQNMNHEYMSWYRQDPGLGLRQIYYSMNVEVTDKGDVPEGYKVSRKEKRNFPLILESPSPNQTSLYFCASAFRGLGRANEKLFFGSGTQLSVL.

This chain connects TRBV27 to TRBJ2-7, with D possibly matching TRBD1 (5 bases). This CDR3 is built from 13 residues. Between the trimmed V and J ends, which lost 2 bases and 5 bases, there was a span of 10 bases. From germline, CDR1 is MNHEY and CDR2 SMNVEV (reference sequence). The CDR3 sequence: CASSLRGRHEQYF. CDR3 DNA sequence: TGTGCCAGCAGTTTAAGGGGTCGCCACGAGCAGTACTTC.

V gene TRBV5-4 combines with J gene TRBJ2-7; D unresolved. This CDR3 region has 14 residues. The germline V and J ends were trimmed by 2 bases and 4 bases, with 13 bases remaining between them. Germline assignment: CDR1 SGHNT and CDR2 YYREEE (reference sequence). CDR3 region: CASSFVDRSYEQYF. As DNA, the CDR3 is TGTGCCAGCAGCTTCGTAGACCGTTCTTACGAGCAGTACTTC. The full variable domain, rest sourced from reference TRBV5-4 and TRBJ2-7, is ETGVTQSPTHLIKTRGQQVTLRCSSQSGHNTVSWYQQALGQGPQFIFQYYREEENGRGNFPPRFSGLQFPNYSSELNVNALELDDSALYLCASSFVDRSYEQYFGPGTRLTVT.

The table lists this clone with a count of one. V usage is TRBV19 and J usage is TRBJ2-1; 10 bases fit TRBD2. Per the germline V gene, CDR1 is LNHDA and CDR2 is SQIVND (reference sequence). The ends lost 7 bases at V and 7 bases at J; junction bases unmatched: 10. The length of the CDR3 is 15 residues. The CDR3 coding sequence is TGTGCCAGTACAATGGGAGCGGGAGGGCGGAATGAGCAGTTCTTC. Encoded protein: CASTMGAGGRNEQFF.

This clone was found once. The chain combines TRBV11-2 with TRBJ2-5; D gene unclear. Trimming cost V 1 base and J 0 bases, with 9 bases left between them. Germline lookup yields CDR1 SGHAT and CDR2 FQNNGV. This CDR3 comprises 15 residues. The chain's CDR3 is CASSLAGQYQETQYF. In DNA form, the CDR3 reads TGTGCCAGCAGCTTAGCGGGCCAGTACCAAGAGACCCAGTACTTC.

This clone showed up just a few times. This chain connects TRBV7-9 to TRBJ2-7; possible D gene TRBD2, 5 bases. Germline CDR1 reads SEHNR; CDR2 reads FQNEAQ (reference sequence). V lost 0 bases, J lost 0 bases, and 12 bases lay in between. The length of the CDR3 is 16 residues. CDR3 bases: TGTGCCAGCAGCTTAGCGGGTATGACTAACTCCTACGAGCAGTACTTC. It is translated as CASSLAGMTNSYEQYF.

The chain joins TRBV5-1 to TRBJ2-3; possible D gene TRBD2, 5 bases. The CDR3 is made up of 14 amino acids. Germline V gene data show CDR1 as SGHRS and CDR2 as YFSETQ. Trimming pared 4 bases from V and 5 bases from J, leaving 14 bases between. Here the CDR3 DNA reads TGCGCCAGCAGCCTGCCAGGAGGCGGAGATACGCAGTATTTT. It specifies CASSLPGGGDTQYF.

The table lists this clone with a few counts. The chain couples TRBV4-1 to TRBJ1-2; the D is unclear. CDR1 is MGHRA and CDR2 is YSYEKL in the germline V gene. The CDR3 covers 11 residues. The V end lost 2 bases, the J end lost 8 bases, and 6 bases lay between the germline ends. The CDR3: CASSQLGGYTF. The CDR3 nucleotides are TGCGCCAGCAGCCAACTAGGGGGCTACACCTTC.

This chain links TRBV9 with TRBJ2-2; 7 bases are a match to TRBD2. V was pared by 3 bases and J by 0 bases, with 23 bases of the junction left unmatched. CDR3 size: 22 residues. Germline CDR1 SGDLS, CDR2 YYNGEE. The CDR3 DNA reads TGTGCCAGCAGCGGACCGGTGGTGGGCGGGGGTACGATCGAACCGAACACCGGGGAGCTGTTTTTT. It encodes CASSGPVVGGGTIEPNTGELFF.

This clone was picked up a small number of times. The rearrangement joins TRBV7-6 to TRBJ2-3; 13 bases agree with TRBD2. The CDR3 length is 20 residues. Germline V lookup: CDR1 SGHVS, CDR2 FNYEAQ. V shed 2 bases and J 3 bases; nucleotides not matched to a gene: 14. DNA of the CDR3: TGTGCCAGCAGCTTATTCACTAGCGGGGGGGCCGCAAAGAGAACAGATACGCAGTATTTT. It translates to CASSLFTSGGAAKRTDTQYF.

In its sample, this clone was seen a few times. This chain uses TRBV5-6 with TRBJ2-7; 8 bases agree with TRBD1. The CDR3 has 16 residues. V dropped 3 bases and J dropped 4; count of bases not matched to a gene: 12. Germline-derived CDR1 and CDR2 are SGHDT and YYEEEE. CDR3 amino acids: CASSWQSTRGLYEQYF. The CDR3 nucleotides are TGTGCCAGCAGCTGGCAGTCGACCAGGGGGCTATACGAGCAGTACTTC.

The chain joins TRBV28 to TRBJ2-7; 8 bases align to TRBD2. Germline values: CDR1 MDHEN, CDR2 SYDVKM. This CDR3 contains 16 residues. V was clipped by 3 bases and J by 0 bases; unmatched bases: 7. The CDR3 is CASSFHPGRASYEQYF. CDR3 coding DNA: TGTGCCAGCAGTTTTCACCCCGGGAGGGCCTCCTACGAGCAGTACTTC.

CDR3 nucleotides: TGCAGCGGGACAGGGGGCGGAATCAATGAGCAGTTCTTC. Translating it yields CSGTGGGINEQFF. The rearrangement joins TRBV29-1 to TRBJ2-1, with 11 bases matching TRBD1. The CDR3 covers 13 residues. The germline gives CDR1 SQVTM, CDR2 ANQGSEA. V lost 7 bases and J lost 6; bases outside the gene matches: 5.

The chain employs TRBV7-9 and TRBJ2-7; D is unclear. Trimming took 5 bases from V and 5 from J, leaving 16 bases between them. This CDR3 has 14 residues. CDR1 is SEHNR, CDR2 FQNEAQ, per germline (reference sequence). The CDR3 DNA follows: TGTGCCAGCAGCCCCAGAGGTGTCTTGGACGAGCAGTACTTC. Amino acids: CASSPRGVLDEQYF. Drawing the rest from reference TRBV7-9 and TRBJ2-7, the complete variable domain is DTGVSQNPRHKITKRGQNVTFRCDPISEHNRLYWYRQTLGQGPEFLTYFQNEAQLEKSRLLSDRFSAERPKGSFSTLEIQRTEQGDSAMYLCASSPRGVLDEQYFGPGTRLTVT.

This rearrangement joins TRBV7-3 to TRBJ2-1, with unresolved D. CDR3 size: 14 residues. V lost 1 base and J 0 bases, leaving 4 bases between the germline ends. Looked up from germline, CDR1 is SGHTA and CDR2 is FQGTGA. CDR3 nucleotides: TGTGCCAGCAGCTTAAGTAGCTCCTACAATGAGCAGTTCTTC. This encodes CASSLSSSYNEQFF.

The chain carries TRBV6-5 and TRBJ2-3; 12 bases are a match to TRBD2. V trimming: 4 bases; J trimming: 4 bases; junction bases outside the gene matches: 6. Looked up from germline, CDR1 is MNHEY and CDR2 is SVGAGI. The CDR3 runs to 16 residues. CDR3: CASSSPLAGGPDTQYF. CDR3 in DNA: TGTGCCAGCAGTTCCCCACTAGCGGGGGGTCCAGATACGCAGTATTTT.

The chain employs TRBV7-9 and TRBJ2-1; 7 nucleotides match TRBD1. The CDR3 is 13 residues long. Germline CDR1 SEHNR, CDR2 FQNEAQ (reference sequence). With V trimmed by 5 bases and J by 9 bases, 7 bases remained unmatched. Written as DNA, the CDR3 is TGTGCCAGCAGCCTTGGACAGGCTCCTGAGCAGTTCTTC. Translating it yields CASSLGQAPEQFF.

V is TRBV6-1 and J is TRBJ2-3; 7 bases align to TRBD2. Germline trimming cut 8 bases from V and 2 bases from J; bases unmatched to any gene: 10. This CDR3 comprises 15 residues. Germline-derived CDR1 and CDR2 are MNHNS and SASEGT. The CDR3 sequence is CASPSGEAYTDTQYF. The DNA of the CDR3 is TGTGCCAGCCCGAGCGGGGAGGCCTACACAGATACGCAGTATTTT.

The chain combines TRBV13 with TRBJ2-3; 7 nucleotides line up with TRBD2. Germline assignment: CDR1 PRHDT and CDR2 FYEKMQ (reference sequence). Losses at the gene ends were 0 bases for V and 1 base for J; bases not matched to a gene: 1. The CDR3 totals 15 residues. CDR3 loop: CASSLGRGGTDTQYF. The CDR3 DNA reads as TGTGCCAGCAGCTTAGGACGGGGGGGCACAGATACGCAGTATTTT.

The V and J genes are TRBV10-3 and TRBJ1-6; D is undetermined. The CDR3 extends over 14 amino acids. V lost 2 bases and J lost 6, with 8 bases in between. Looked up from germline, CDR1 is ENHRY and CDR2 is SYGVKD. CDR3: CAISEGQSNSPLHF. The CDR3 DNA is TGTGCCATCAGTGAGGGGCAAAGTAATTCACCCCTCCACTTT.

V usage is TRBV27 and J usage is TRBJ1-4, with D maybe TRBD1 (5 bases). CDR1 is MNHEY, CDR2 SMNVEV, per germline (reference sequence). The ends were cut back, 3 bases at V and 8 bases at J, with 16 bases in the middle. CDR3 length equals 15 residues. CDR3 in amino acids: CASSFSLRGREKLFF. The CDR3 DNA reads as TGTGCCAGCAGTTTCTCTCTGCGGGGCCGGGAAAAACTGTTTTTT.

This chain joins TRBV2 and TRBJ2-7, with 11 bases fitting TRBD1. The germline V gene has CDR1 SNHLY and CDR2 FYNNEI. There are 15 residues in the CDR3. V lost 6 bases, J lost 4 bases, and 8 bases stayed unmatched. The CDR3 protein is CASRASGTGGYEQYF. The CDR3 nucleotides read TGTGCCAGCAGGGCTTCCGGGACAGGGGGATACGAGCAGTACTTC.

The chain has TRBV6-5 and TRBJ1-2, with 8 bases that match TRBD1. This CDR3 region has 14 residues. Germline V gene lookup returns CDR1 MNHEY and CDR2 SVGAGI. V dropped 6 bases and J dropped 3; count of bases not matched to a gene: 6. The CDR3 region is CASSNQGAYYGYTF. CDR3 DNA: TGTGCCAGCAGCAACCAGGGGGCCTACTATGGCTACACCTTC.

This clone was counted only a few times. The chain combines TRBV5-6 with TRBJ1-5, with D possibly TRBD1 on 5 matching bases. Germline V gene sequence: CDR1 SGHDT, CDR2 YYEEEE. CDR3 size: 14 residues. V was trimmed by 5 bases and J by 1 base, leaving 10 bases between them. Written as DNA, the CDR3 is TGTGCCAGCAGGCGGAAGGGGAGCAATCAGCCCCAGCATTTT. The encoded protein is CASRRKGSNQPQHF. The variable domain in full, completed from reference TRBV5-6 and TRBJ1-5, reads DAGVTQSPTHLIKTRGQQVTLRCSPKSGHDTVSWYQQALGQGPQFIFQYYEEEERQRGNFPDRFSGHQFPNYSSELNVNALLLGDSALYLCASRRKGSNQPQHFGDGTRLSIL.

The CDR3 sequence: CASSINSNTGELFF. The DNA of the CDR3 is TGTGCCAGTAGTATCAACAGCAACACCGGGGAGCTGTTTTTT. V is TRBV19 and J is TRBJ2-2; D not certain. The CDR3 extends over 14 amino acids. Trimming stripped 3 bases from V and 2 bases from J, with 7 bases between. Looked up from germline, CDR1 is LNHDA and CDR2 is SQIVND (reference sequence).